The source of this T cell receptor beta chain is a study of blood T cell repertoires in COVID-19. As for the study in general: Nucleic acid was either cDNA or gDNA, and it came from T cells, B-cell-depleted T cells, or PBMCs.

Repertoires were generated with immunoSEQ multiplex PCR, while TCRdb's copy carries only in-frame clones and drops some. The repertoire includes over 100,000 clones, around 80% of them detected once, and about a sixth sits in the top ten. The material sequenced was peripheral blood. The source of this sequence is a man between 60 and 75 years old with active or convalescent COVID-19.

CDR3 region: CASSPGNTEAFF. The CDR3 coding sequence is TGTGCCAGCAGTCCGGGGAACACTGAAGCTTTCTTT. The chain carries TRBV6-5 and TRBJ1-1; no definite D call. The CDR3 is 12 amino acids. Trimming cost V 5 bases and J 1 base, with 5 bases left between them. The germline V gene has CDR1 MNHEY and CDR2 SVGAGI.